The subject of this entry is one T cell receptor beta chain. Measured with immunoSEQ multiplex PCR; TCRdb has only the in-frame clones, and not every one. Of around 56,000 clones detected, about 91% appear once; the ten largest clones hold around 2.5%. This sample is part of a study of a mutant IDH1 vaccine in newly diagnosed glioma. For the study at large: There were roughly 62% males and about 38% females among treated patients, whose mean age was about 40 years. Before enrollment, patients got radiotherapy alone, temozolomide alone, or mostly the combination.

Time point noted: baseline, week 1 (first vaccination visit). The sample's treatment: pre-vaccination baseline after standard-of-care therapy. Each donor presented with a new WHO grade 3 or 4 astrocytoma that tested IDH1-mutant and showed ATRX loss. The specimen comprised PBMCs, sampled from a glioma patient treated with radiotherapy, temozolomide or both. The clonotype comes from a man aged 45-65 years with glioma.

In DNA form, the CDR3 reads TGTGCCAGCAGCTTGTCCACCATATATTTT. Its protein is CASSLSTIYF. This chain links TRBV5-8 with TRBJ1-3; no reliable D call. The V gene lost 1 base and the J gene lost 9 bases, with 2 bases spanning the gap. From germline, CDR1 is SGHTS and CDR2 YDEGEE. This CDR3 has 10 residues.